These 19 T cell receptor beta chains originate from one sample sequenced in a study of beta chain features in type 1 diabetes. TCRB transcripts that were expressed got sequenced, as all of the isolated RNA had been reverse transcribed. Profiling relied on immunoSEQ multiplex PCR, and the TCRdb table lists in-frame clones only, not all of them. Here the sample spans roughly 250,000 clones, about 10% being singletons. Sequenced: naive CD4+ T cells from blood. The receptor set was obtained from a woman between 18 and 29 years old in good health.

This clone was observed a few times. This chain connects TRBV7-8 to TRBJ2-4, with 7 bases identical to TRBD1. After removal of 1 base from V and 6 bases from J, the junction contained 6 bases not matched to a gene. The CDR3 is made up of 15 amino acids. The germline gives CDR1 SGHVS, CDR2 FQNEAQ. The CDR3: CASSLEGADVNIQYF. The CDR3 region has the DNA TGTGCCAGCAGCTTAGAGGGGGCGGATGTAAACATTCAGTACTTC.

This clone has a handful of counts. The CDR3 nucleotides are TGCGCCAGCAGCTTCCGTCCGGAGGGGACAGATACGCAGTATTTT. This sequence encodes CASSFRPEGTDTQYF. The V call is TRBV5-1, the J call TRBJ2-3; possibly TRBD2 for D (6 bases). CDR3 length: 15 residues. Germline V gene sequence: CDR1 SGHRS, CDR2 YFSETQ. V shed 2 bases and J shed 3 bases, with 13 bases lying between them. The whole variable domain, remainder taken from reference TRBV5-1 and TRBJ2-3, is KAGVTQTPRYLIKTRGQQVTLSCSPISGHRSVSWYQQTPGQGLQFLFEYFSETQRNKGNFPGRFSGRQFSNSRSEMNVSTLELGDSALYLCASSFRPEGTDTQYFGPGTRLTVL.

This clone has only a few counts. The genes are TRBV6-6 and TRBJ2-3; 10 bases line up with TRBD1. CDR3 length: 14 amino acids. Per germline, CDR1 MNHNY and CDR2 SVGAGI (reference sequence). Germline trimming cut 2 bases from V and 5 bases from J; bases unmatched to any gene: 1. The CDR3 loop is CASSYRDRGDTQYF. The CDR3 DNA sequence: TGTGCCAGCAGTTACCGGGACAGGGGAGATACGCAGTATTTT.

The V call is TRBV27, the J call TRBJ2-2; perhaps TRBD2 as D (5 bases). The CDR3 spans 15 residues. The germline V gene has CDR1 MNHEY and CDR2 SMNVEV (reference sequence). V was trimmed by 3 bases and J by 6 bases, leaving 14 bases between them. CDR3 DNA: TGTGCCAGCAGTTTGGGAGACGTTAAACCCGGGGAGCTGTTTTTT. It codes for CASSLGDVKPGELFF.

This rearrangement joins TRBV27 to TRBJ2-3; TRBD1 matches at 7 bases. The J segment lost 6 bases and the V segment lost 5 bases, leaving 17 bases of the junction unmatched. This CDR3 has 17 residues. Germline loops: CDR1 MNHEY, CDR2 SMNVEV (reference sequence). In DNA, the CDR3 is TGTGCCAGCAGTCTCCGGGGCCGGACAGGTCGGTTTGATACGCAGTATTTT. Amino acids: CASSLRGRTGRFDTQYF.

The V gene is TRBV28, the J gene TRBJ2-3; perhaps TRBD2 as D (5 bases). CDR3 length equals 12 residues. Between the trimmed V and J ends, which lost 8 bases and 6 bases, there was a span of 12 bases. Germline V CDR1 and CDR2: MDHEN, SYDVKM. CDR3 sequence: CASVGPGDTQYF. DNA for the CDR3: TGTGCCAGCGTCGGACCGGGGGATACGCAGTATTTT. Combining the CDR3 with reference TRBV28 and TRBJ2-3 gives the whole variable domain DVKVTQSSRYLVKRTGEKVFLECVQDMDHENMFWYRQDPGLGLRLIYFSYDVKMKEKGDIPEGYSVSREKKERFSLILESASTNQTSMYLCASVGPGDTQYFGPGTRLTVL.

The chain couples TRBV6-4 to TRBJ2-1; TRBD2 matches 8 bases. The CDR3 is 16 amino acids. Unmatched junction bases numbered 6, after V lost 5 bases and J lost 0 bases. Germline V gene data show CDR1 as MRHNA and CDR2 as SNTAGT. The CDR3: CASSFGGVSSYNEQFF. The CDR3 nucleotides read TGTGCCAGCAGTTTCGGGGGGGTCAGCTCCTACAATGAGCAGTTCTTC.

CDR3 DNA sequence: TGTGCCAGCAGCGGGTGGGGGGACAGGACTATGAACACTGAAGCTTTCTTT. Translation gives CASSGWGDRTMNTEAFF. The chain links TRBV7-9 to TRBJ1-1; TRBD1 aligns across 8 bases. Germline V gene sequence: CDR1 SEHNR, CDR2 FQNEAQ (reference sequence). This CDR3 is built from 17 residues. Unmatched junction bases numbered 11, after V lost 5 bases and J lost 0 bases.

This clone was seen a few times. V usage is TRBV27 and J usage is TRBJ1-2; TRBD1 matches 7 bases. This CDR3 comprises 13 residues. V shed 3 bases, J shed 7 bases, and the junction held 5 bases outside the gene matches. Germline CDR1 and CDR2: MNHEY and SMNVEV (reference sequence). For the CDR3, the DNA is TGTGCCAGCAGTTTCCCCAGGGGGGTTGGCTACACCTTC. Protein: CASSFPRGVGYTF.

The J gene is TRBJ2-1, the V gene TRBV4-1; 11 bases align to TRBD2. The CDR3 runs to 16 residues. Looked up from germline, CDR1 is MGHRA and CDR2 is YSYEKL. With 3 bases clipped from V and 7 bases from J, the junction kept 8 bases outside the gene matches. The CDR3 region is CASSHLTSGSWNEQFF. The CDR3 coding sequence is TGCGCCAGCAGCCACCTTACTAGCGGGAGTTGGAATGAGCAGTTCTTC.

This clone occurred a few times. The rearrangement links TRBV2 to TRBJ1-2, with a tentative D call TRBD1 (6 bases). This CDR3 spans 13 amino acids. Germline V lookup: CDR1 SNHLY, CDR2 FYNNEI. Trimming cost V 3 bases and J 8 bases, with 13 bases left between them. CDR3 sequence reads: CASSERTAAGYTF. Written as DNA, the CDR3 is TGTGCCAGCAGTGAGCGGACAGCGGCAGGCTACACCTTC.

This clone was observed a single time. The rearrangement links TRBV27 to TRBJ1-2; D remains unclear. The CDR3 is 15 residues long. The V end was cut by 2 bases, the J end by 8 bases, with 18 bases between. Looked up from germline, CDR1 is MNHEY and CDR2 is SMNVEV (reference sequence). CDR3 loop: CASSLTRGGSWGYTF. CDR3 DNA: TGTGCCAGCAGTTTAACGCGGGGAGGTTCGTGGGGCTACACCTTC.

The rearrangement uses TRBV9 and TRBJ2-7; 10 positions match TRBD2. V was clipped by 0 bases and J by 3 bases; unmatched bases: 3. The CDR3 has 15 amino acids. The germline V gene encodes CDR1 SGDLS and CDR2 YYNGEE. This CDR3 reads CASSVGTSGVYEQYF. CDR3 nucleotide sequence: TGTGCCAGCAGCGTAGGGACTAGCGGAGTCTACGAGCAGTACTTC.

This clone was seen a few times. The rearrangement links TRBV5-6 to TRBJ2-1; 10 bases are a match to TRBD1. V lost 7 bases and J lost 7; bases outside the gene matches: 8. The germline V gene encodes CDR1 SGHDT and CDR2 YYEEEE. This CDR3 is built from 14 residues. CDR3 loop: CASQTGGIANEQFF. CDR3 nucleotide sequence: TGTGCCAGCCAGACAGGGGGCATAGCTAATGAGCAGTTCTTC.

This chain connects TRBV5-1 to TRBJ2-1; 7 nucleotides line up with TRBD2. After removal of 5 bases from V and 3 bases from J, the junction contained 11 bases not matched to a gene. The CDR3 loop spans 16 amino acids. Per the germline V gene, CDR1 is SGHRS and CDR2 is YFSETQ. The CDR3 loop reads CASRLFGRRSYNEQFF. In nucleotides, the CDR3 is TGCGCCAGCAGGCTGTTCGGGAGGAGGAGCTACAATGAGCAGTTCTTC.

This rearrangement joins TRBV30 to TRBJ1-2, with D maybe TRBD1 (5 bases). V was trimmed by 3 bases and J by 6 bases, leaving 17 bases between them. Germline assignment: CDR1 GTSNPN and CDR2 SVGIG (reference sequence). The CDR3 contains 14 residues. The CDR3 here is CAWSSTGGGHGYTF. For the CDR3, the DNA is TGTGCCTGGAGCTCAACGGGCGGGGGTCATGGCTACACCTTC.

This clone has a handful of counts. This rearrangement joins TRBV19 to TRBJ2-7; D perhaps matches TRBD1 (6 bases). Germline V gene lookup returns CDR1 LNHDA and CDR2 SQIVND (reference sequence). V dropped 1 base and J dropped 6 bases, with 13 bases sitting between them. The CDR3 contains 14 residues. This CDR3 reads CASSIVSGQREQYF. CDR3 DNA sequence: TGTGCCAGTAGTATAGTTTCGGGACAACGCGAGCAGTACTTC.

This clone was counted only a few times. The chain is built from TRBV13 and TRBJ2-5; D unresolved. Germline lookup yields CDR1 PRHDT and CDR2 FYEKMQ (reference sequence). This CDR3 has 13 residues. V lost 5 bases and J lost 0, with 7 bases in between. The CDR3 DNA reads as TGTGCCAGCAGCGCCCGGGACCAAGAGACCCAGTACTTC. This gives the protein CASSARDQETQYF.

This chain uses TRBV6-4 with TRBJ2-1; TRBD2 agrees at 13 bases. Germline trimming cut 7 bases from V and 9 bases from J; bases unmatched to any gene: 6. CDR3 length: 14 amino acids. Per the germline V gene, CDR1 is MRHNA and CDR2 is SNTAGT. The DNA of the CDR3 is TGTGCCAGCACCTTGGGACTAGCGGGAAGTGAGCAGTTCTTC. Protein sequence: CASTLGLAGSEQFF.